The clone carrying this TCR beta chain was recorded a few times. The data were taken from a study of T-cell reconstitution after alpha-beta-depleted transplantation in children. TCRbeta library construction was performed incorporating unique molecular identifiers. From the PCR reads, TCRdb called clonotypes with MiXCR, one entry per CDR3 protein. The sample records a few hundred thousand distinct CDR3 sequences, approximately 10% being singletons. CDR3 length equals 14 residues. Germline V CDR1 and CDR2: LGHNA, YSLEER. The V and J ends lost 0 bases and 5 bases respectively, with 8 bases between them. This sample comprised PBMCs from the stem cell graft donor, obtained from the stem cell graft. This clonotype was sampled from a human donor who donated a stem cell graft to a child with acute lymphoblastic leukemia. V and J are TRBV4-3 and TRBJ2-1; D not resolved. CDR3: CASSQDRRHNEQFF. Written as DNA, the CDR3 is TGCGCCAGCAGCCAAGATCGGCGCCACAATGAGCAGTTCTTC.